The 7 T cell receptor beta chains given below trace back to one sample, sequenced in a study of graft-versus-host responses after intestinal transplantation. TCRdb's copy holds only in-frame clones and misses some; the assay was immunoSEQ multiplex PCR. The sample holds about 99,000 clones; more than 75% are singletons and the top ten take about 1%. The antigens of these receptors remain unknown. Sequences were derived from unstimulated CD4+ T cells sorted from spleen or lymph node cells, sampled before intestinal transplant. The receptors were gathered from a human donor who received an intestinal transplant.

V gene TRBV6-5 combines with J gene TRBJ2-5; a possible D gene is TRBD1 (7 bases). The V and J ends lost 8 bases and 9 bases respectively, with 25 bases between them. Germline CDR1 reads MNHEY; CDR2 reads SVGAGI. This CDR3 has 15 amino acids. The DNA of the CDR3 is TGTGCCAGCGCCCCCCGGACCGCCCAGGGGGAGGCCCAGTACTTC. This codes for CASAPRTAQGEAQYF.

This clone occurred a few times. The genes are TRBV7-2 and TRBJ1-5, with a possible D match to TRBD1 (5 bases). This CDR3 contains 17 residues. Germline CDR1 and CDR2: SGHTA and FQGNSA. The germline V and J ends were trimmed by 5 bases and 0 bases, with 17 bases remaining between them. Written as DNA, the CDR3 is TGTGCCAGCAGCCGCTGGGGGAGTGGTTATAGCAATCAGCCCCAGCATTTT. The encoded protein is CASSRWGSGYSNQPQHF.

The chain has TRBV5-1 and TRBJ1-6; TRBD1 aligns across 9 bases. This CDR3 has 14 residues. J gave up 9 bases and V 3 bases, and 4 bases lay outside the gene matches. Per germline, CDR1 SGHRS and CDR2 YFSETQ. In nucleotides, the CDR3 is TGCGCCAGCAGCTCCGTGACAGGGGGTTCACCCCTCCACTTT. Translating it yields CASSSVTGGSPLHF.

This chain's CDR3 is CASSSTGNTEAFF. As DNA, the CDR3 is TGTGCCAGCAGCTCCACAGGGAACACTGAAGCTTTCTTT. The chain has TRBV7-9 and TRBJ1-1; tentatively, D is TRBD1 (5 bases). This CDR3 spans 13 amino acids. The V end was cut by 4 bases, the J end by 1 base, with 7 bases between. Germline values: CDR1 SEHNR, CDR2 FQNEAQ (reference sequence).

Written as DNA, the CDR3 is TGTGCCAGCAGCGTAGCTGACAATCAGCCCCAGCATTTT. Its translation: CASSVADNQPQHF. The rearrangement joins TRBV9 to TRBJ1-5; D remains unclear. Per germline, CDR1 SGDLS and CDR2 YYNGEE. V was cut by 0 bases and J by 3 bases, with 4 bases left in between. This CDR3 contains 13 residues.

CDR3 in amino acids: CASSSARVGGYTF. In nucleotides, the CDR3 is TGTGCCAGTAGTTCGGCCAGGGTGGGTGGCTACACCTTC. The chain combines TRBV19 with TRBJ1-2, with D possibly matching TRBD1 (5 bases). Per germline, CDR1 LNHDA and CDR2 SQIVND (reference sequence). Trimming removed 5 bases at V and 7 bases at J, with 14 bases between. The CDR3 has 13 amino acids. Full variable domain (missing parts from reference TRBV19 and TRBJ1-2): DGGITQSPKYLFRKEGQNVTLSCEQNLNHDAMYWYRQDPGQGLRLIYYSQIVNDFQKGDIAEGYSVSREKKESFPLTVTSAQKNPTAFYLCASSSARVGGYTFGSGTRLTVV.

In this sample, this clone turned up a few times. This rearrangement joins TRBV2 to TRBJ2-4; 7 positions match TRBD1. Germline V gene lookup returns CDR1 SNHLY and CDR2 FYNNEI. The CDR3 spans 13 residues. The junction had 9 bases not matched to a gene; V was cut back by 8 bases and J by 8 bases. CDR3: CASDRTGLDIQYF. DNA of the CDR3: TGTGCCAGCGATCGGACAGGCTTAGACATTCAGTACTTC.